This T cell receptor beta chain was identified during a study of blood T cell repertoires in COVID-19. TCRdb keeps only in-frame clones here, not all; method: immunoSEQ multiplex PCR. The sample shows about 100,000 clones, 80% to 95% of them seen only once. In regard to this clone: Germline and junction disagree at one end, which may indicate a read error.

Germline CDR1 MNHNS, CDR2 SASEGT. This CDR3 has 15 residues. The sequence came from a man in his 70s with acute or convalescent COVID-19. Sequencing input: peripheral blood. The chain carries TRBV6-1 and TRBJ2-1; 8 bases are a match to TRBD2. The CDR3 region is CASSEAGVSYNEQFF. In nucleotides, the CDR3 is TGTGCCAGCAGCGAAGCGGGAGTTTCCTACAATGAGCAGTTCTTC.